Presented here are 25 T cell receptor beta chains from one specimen sequenced in a study of CD8+CD57+ T cells in acquired aplastic anemia. Genomic DNA templated the TCR beta VDJ and CDR3 profiling. TCRdb recomputed calls from the reads with MiXCR, one row per CDR3 protein. The sample consists of over 45,000 distinct CDR3 sequences, about three quarters of them appearing once. Material for sequencing was sorted CD4+, CD8+, or CD8+CD57+ T cells (not recorded which) from PBMCs. The receptor set was obtained from a human donor in good health, serving as a control.

The V call is TRBV7-6, the J call TRBJ2-7, with 11 bases fitting TRBD1. Trimming cost V 4 bases and J 2 bases; bases outside gene matches: 1. Per the germline V gene, CDR1 is SGHVS and CDR2 is FNYEAQ. The length of the CDR3 is 14 residues. Here the CDR3 reads CASSWGQGAYEQYF. CDR3 nucleotides: TGTGCCAGCAGCTGGGGACAGGGGGCCTACGAGCAGTACTTC.

The rearrangement joins TRBV29-1 to TRBJ2-5; 12 bases agree with TRBD2. CDR1 and CDR2 from the germline V gene are SQVTM and ANQGSEA. V was pared by 2 bases and J by 1 base, with 5 bases of the junction left unmatched. This CDR3 comprises 16 residues. The CDR3 loop is CSVERGTSGPQETQYF. Here the CDR3 DNA reads TGCAGCGTTGAAAGGGGGACTAGCGGGCCCCAAGAGACCCAGTACTTC.

The chain couples TRBV15 to TRBJ1-2, with TRBD1 matching 7 bases. J gave up 2 bases and V 4 bases, and 10 bases lay outside the gene matches. Per the germline V gene, CDR1 is LNHNV and CDR2 is YYDKDF (reference sequence). CDR3 length equals 16 residues. The CDR3 DNA is TGTGCCACCAGCAAGAGAACAGGGGCGCTGAACTATGGCTACACCTTC. Its translation is CATSKRTGALNYGYTF.

The chain carries TRBV19 and TRBJ2-5; 7 bases map to TRBD1. This CDR3 is 15 amino acids long. V trimming: 4 bases; J trimming: 2 bases; junction bases outside the gene matches: 7. Germline V gene lookup returns CDR1 LNHDA and CDR2 SQIVND (reference sequence). CDR3 coding DNA: TGTGCCAGTAGTACCCGAAGGGGGCCGCAAGAGACCCAGTACTTC. It is translated as CASSTRRGPQETQYF.

This chain uses TRBV15 with TRBJ2-7; 10 bases are shared with TRBD2. This CDR3 comprises 16 residues. V was pared by 3 bases and J by 3 bases, with 8 bases of the junction left unmatched. CDR1 and CDR2 (germline): LNHNV, YYDKDF (reference sequence). CDR3 nucleotides: TGTGCCACCAGCAGCCCTCTAGCGGGGGCGGACTACGAGCAGTACTTC. It specifies CATSSPLAGADYEQYF. Full variable domain (missing parts from reference TRBV15 and TRBJ2-7): DAMVIQNPRYQVTQFGKPVTLSCSQTLNHNVMYWYQQKSSQAPKLLFHYYDKDFNNEADTPDNFQSRRPNTSFCFLDIRSPGLGDTAMYLCATSSPLAGADYEQYFGPGTRLTVT.

The rearrangement uses TRBV4-3 and TRBJ2-5; D is unclear. Germline V CDR1 and CDR2: LGHNA, YSLEER. V shed 0 bases and J shed 1 base, with 6 bases lying between them. The CDR3 consists of 14 residues. The CDR3, as DNA: TGCGCCAGCAGCCAAGACGGCAGCCAAGAGACCCAGTACTTC. Its protein is CASSQDGSQETQYF.

V gene TRBV4-1 combines with J gene TRBJ2-7, with D unresolved. Trimming stripped 1 base from V and 3 bases from J, with 7 bases between. The CDR3 covers 13 residues. Germline-derived CDR1 and CDR2 are MGHRA and YSYEKL. The CDR3 nucleotides read TGCGCCAGCAGCCAAGTAATAGGCTACGAGCAGTACTTC. Translation: CASSQVIGYEQYF.

This chain connects TRBV11-2 to TRBJ2-7; TRBD1 aligns across 11 bases. Germline V gene sequence: CDR1 SGHAT, CDR2 FQNNGV. The V and J ends lost 1 base and 6 bases, in that order; junction bases with no gene match: 5. The CDR3 is 15 amino acids. The CDR3, as DNA: TGTGCCAGCAGCTTAGGTGGACAGGGGGCTCGCGAGCAGTACTTC. This encodes CASSLGGQGAREQYF.

In this sample, this clonotype turned up a few times. The V call is TRBV24-1, the J call TRBJ2-1, with D perhaps given as TRBD1 or TRBD2 (5 bases each). The germline CDR1 and CDR2 sequences are KGHDR and SFDVKD. V dropped 4 bases and J dropped 3 bases, with 21 bases sitting between them. The CDR3 is 18 amino acids. CDR3 protein: CATSDSRRRDGIYNEQFF. In nucleotides, the CDR3 is TGTGCCACCAGTGACTCCCGCCGAAGGGACGGGATCTACAATGAGCAGTTCTTC.

This clonotype has just one count. V usage is TRBV24-1 and J usage is TRBJ1-6; D unresolved. Trimming took 4 bases from V and 6 from J, leaving 18 bases between them. Germline loops: CDR1 KGHDR, CDR2 SFDVKD. The CDR3 totals 17 residues. As DNA, the CDR3 is TGTGCCACCAGTGACCGCCCACTACAGATACCTAATTCACCCCTCCACTTT. Its protein is CATSDRPLQIPNSPLHF.

The chain combines TRBV20-1 with TRBJ1-1, with D perhaps TRBD1 (5 bases). CDR1 is DFQATT and CDR2 is SNEGSKA in the germline V gene (reference sequence). This CDR3 comprises 13 residues. The ends were cut back, 2 bases at V and 0 bases at J, with 7 bases in the middle. As DNA, the CDR3 is TGCAGTGCTAGACGGGGGTTGAACACTGAAGCTTTCTTT. Translation: CSARRGLNTEAFF.

The sample holds many counts of this clonotype. This rearrangement joins TRBV6-2 or TRBV6-3 to TRBJ2-1; weak D call: TRBD2 (5 bases). The length of the CDR3 is 18 residues. The V and J ends lost 2 bases and 0 bases respectively, with 17 bases between them. CDR1 MNHEY and CDR2 SVGEGT come from the germline V gene. In DNA form, the CDR3 reads TGTGCCAGCAGTTACAGCTCCCGGACTCCTAGCTCCTACAATGAGCAGTTCTTC. Protein: CASSYSSRTPSSYNEQFF.

This clonotype was recorded a few times. This sequence joins TRBV20-1 and TRBJ1-3; D unclear. Deletions cut 1 base from V and 3 bases from J, with 7 bases between. Germline lookup yields CDR1 DFQATT and CDR2 SNEGSKA (reference sequence). The CDR3 contains 13 residues. The DNA of the CDR3 is TGCAGTGCTAGAGCAACCGTTGGAAACACCATATATTTT. It encodes CSARATVGNTIYF.

V gene TRBV15 combines with J gene TRBJ1-2; D may be TRBD1 (5 bases). The CDR3 contains 14 residues. V lost 1 base, J lost 6 bases, and 12 bases lay in between. Germline CDR1 is LNHNV and CDR2 is YYDKDF (reference sequence). DNA of the CDR3: TGTGCCACCAGCAGAGTAATGGGGGAGCATGGCTACACCTTC. It encodes CATSRVMGEHGYTF.

The chain links TRBV7-9 to TRBJ2-5; D remains unclear. V lost 7 bases and J 0 bases, leaving 15 bases between the germline ends. The germline CDR1 and CDR2 sequences are SEHNR and FQNEAQ (reference sequence). The CDR3 extends over 15 amino acids. The CDR3 loop is CASTPFYSYQETQYF. The CDR3 bases are TGTGCCAGCACCCCTTTTTACTCGTACCAAGAGACCCAGTACTTC.

This clonotype was seen a single time. The chain is built from TRBV29-1 and TRBJ1-2, with D maybe TRBD1 (6 bases). Germline-derived CDR1 and CDR2 are SQVTM and ANQGSEA. The CDR3 is 15 residues long. V was pared by 1 base and J by 4 bases, with 16 bases between. CDR3 amino acids: CSVEGGRGQTYGYTF. The CDR3 nucleotides are TGCAGCGTTGAAGGAGGACGCGGACAGACCTATGGCTACACCTTC.

This clonotype was seen at least ten times. This sequence joins TRBV6-1 and TRBJ2-7; 10 bases are a match to TRBD2. The V segment lost 1 base and the J segment 6 bases; nucleotides outside the gene matches: 9. CDR1 and CDR2 (germline): MNHNS, SASEGT. The CDR3 length is 16 residues. This CDR3 reads CASSEGPASGSGEQYF. The CDR3 coding sequence is TGTGCCAGCAGTGAAGGTCCGGCTAGCGGGAGCGGCGAGCAGTACTTC.

To note about this clonotype: The junction shows a germline mismatch at one end, possibly a read error. The V call is TRBV7-3, the J call TRBJ1-2; 7 bases line up with TRBD1. Germline V lookup: CDR1 SGHTA, CDR2 FQGTGA. The CDR3 consists of 15 residues. The CDR3 region has the DNA TGTGCCCGCAGCCCCCAGACAGGGAAAAGGGATGGCTACACCTTC. Translating it yields CARSPQTGKRDGYTF.

The V and J genes are TRBV20-1 and TRBJ2-7; 8 bases fit TRBD2. V gave up 0 bases and J gave up 7 bases; unmatched junction bases: 17. There are 17 residues in the CDR3. Per germline, CDR1 DFQATT and CDR2 SNEGSKA (reference sequence). For the CDR3, the DNA is TGCAGTGCTAGAGATGTATTAGCGGGGACGGATAATGAGGAGCAGTACTTC. Protein sequence: CSARDVLAGTDNEEQYF.

This chain connects TRBV19 to TRBJ2-5; 8 bases map to TRBD2. Germline lookup yields CDR1 LNHDA and CDR2 SQIVND (reference sequence). The junction had 15 bases not matched to a gene; V was cut back by 6 bases and J by 3 bases. CDR3 length equals 17 residues. This CDR3 reads CASSPGGRSFSEETQYF. In nucleotides, the CDR3 is TGTGCCAGTAGCCCGGGAGGGCGCTCCTTTTCCGAAGAGACCCAGTACTTC.

This clonotype was seen many times. The J gene is TRBJ2-3, the V gene TRBV5-5, with 16 bases identical to TRBD2. The CDR3 is 17 residues long. The V gene end was trimmed by 7 bases and the J gene end by 6 bases; junction bases not matched to a gene: 11. From germline, CDR1 is SGHKS and CDR2 YYEKEE (reference sequence). CDR3 sequence: CASAPGTSGRAGDTQYF. Written as DNA, the CDR3 is TGTGCCAGCGCCCCCGGGACTAGCGGGAGGGCCGGGGATACGCAGTATTTT.

The rearrangement links TRBV6-5 to TRBJ2-5, with D unresolved. The CDR3 covers 11 residues. Trimming took off 5 bases at V and 6 bases at J, with 7 bases between the two ends. Germline V gives CDR1 MNHEY, CDR2 SVGAGI. Here the CDR3 DNA reads TGTGCCAGCAGTCCCCGAAAGACCCAGTACTTC. Translating gives CASSPRKTQYF.

The rearrangement links TRBV7-6 to TRBJ1-6; TRBD1 matches at 8 bases. The CDR3 is made up of 18 amino acids. Germline trimming cut 3 bases from V and 5 bases from J; bases unmatched to any gene: 12. Germline V lookup: CDR1 SGHVS, CDR2 FNYEAQ. Written as DNA, the CDR3 is TGTGCCAGCAGCTTGTTCCCTAGGACAGGGCCAAATAATTCACCCCTCCACTTT. Encoded protein: CASSLFPRTGPNNSPLHF.

The chain employs TRBV19 and TRBJ2-7; D perhaps matches TRBD1 (5 bases). This CDR3 has 16 amino acids. Germline loops: CDR1 LNHDA, CDR2 SQIVND (reference sequence). V gave up 3 bases and J gave up 5 bases, with 20 bases separating them. The CDR3: CASSIRLNRYSDEQYF. Written as DNA, the CDR3 is TGTGCCAGTAGTATTCGACTGAACAGGTATAGTGACGAGCAGTACTTC.

The J gene is TRBJ2-1, the V gene TRBV7-6; 11 bases are shared with TRBD2. The CDR3 runs to 15 residues. CDR1 SGHVS and CDR2 FNYEAQ come from the germline V gene. With V trimmed by 5 bases and J by 8 bases, 8 bases remained unmatched. The CDR3 sequence is CASSPQLAGGHEQFF. DNA of the CDR3: TGTGCCAGCAGCCCCCAGTTAGCGGGAGGGCATGAGCAGTTCTTC.